The clone carrying this T cell receptor beta chain was counted many times. The CDR3 is 14 residues long. Trimming cost V 4 bases and J 9 bases; bases outside gene matches: 7. Germline V gene data show CDR1 as SGHNT and CDR2 as YYREEE (reference sequence). TCR beta cDNA came from about 0.55 ug total RNA, primed with a constant-region primer. The TCR beta library was amplified through three nested multiplex PCR rounds in a modified ARM-PCR procedure. The opening two PCR rounds, about 10 cycles each, paired TRBV1-TRBV30 forward primers with a C-beta reverse primer. MiXCR, run by TCRdb on the multiplex PCR reads, gives a single entry per CDR3 protein. The repertoire holds roughly 330,000 distinct CDR3 sequences, roughly 61% seen once, with about 6.5% in the top ten. These data come from a study of tumor-infiltrating lymphocytes in primary liver carcinoma. Blood RNA originated from unsorted whole blood, with germline DNA additionally extracted. Chronic HBV infection affected patients, none of whom had received treatment.

This clonotype originated in a man in his forties with primary liver carcinoma and hepatitis B virus infection. The sample consisted of peripheral blood. V is TRBV5-4 and J is TRBJ2-2; 9 bases are shared with TRBD1. CDR3 in DNA: TGTGCCAGCAGCCGGGACAGGGTTGGAAGGGAGCTGTTTTTT. Translating it yields CASSRDRVGRELFF.